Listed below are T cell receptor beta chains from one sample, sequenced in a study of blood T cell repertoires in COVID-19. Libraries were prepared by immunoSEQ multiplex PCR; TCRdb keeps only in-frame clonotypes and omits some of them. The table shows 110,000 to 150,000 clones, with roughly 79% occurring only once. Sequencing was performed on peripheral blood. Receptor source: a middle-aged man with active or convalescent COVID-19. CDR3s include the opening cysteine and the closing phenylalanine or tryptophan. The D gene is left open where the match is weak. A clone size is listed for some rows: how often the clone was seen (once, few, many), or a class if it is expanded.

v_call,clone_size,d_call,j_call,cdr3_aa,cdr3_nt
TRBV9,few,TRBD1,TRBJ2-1,CASSVTGVRGNEQFF,TGTGCCAGCAGCGTGACAGGGGTCCGGGGCAATGAGCAGTTCTTC
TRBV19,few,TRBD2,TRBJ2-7,CASSPSASGAFLEQYF,TGTGCCAGTAGTCCGAGCGCTAGCGGGGCCTTCCTCGAGCAGTACTTC
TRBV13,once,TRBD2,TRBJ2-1,CASILGAGGISYNEQFF,TGTGCCAGCATCCTCGGGGCGGGAGGGATCTCCTACAATGAGCAGTTCTTC
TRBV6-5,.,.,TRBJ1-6,CASREDSPLHF,TGTGCCAGCCGGGAGGATTCACCCCTCCACTTT
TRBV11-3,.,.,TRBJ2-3,CASSFTQGSDTQYF,TGTGCCAGCAGCTTCACGCAGGGATCAGATACGCAGTATTTT
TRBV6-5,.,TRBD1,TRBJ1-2,CASTLTGSAAGGYTF,TGTGCCAGCACTCTGACAGGGTCCGCGGCCGGTGGCTACACCTTC
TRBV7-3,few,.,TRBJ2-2,CASKQQQNTGELFF,TGTGCCAGCAAACAACAACAAAACACCGGGGAGCTGTTTTTT
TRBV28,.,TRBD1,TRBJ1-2,CASRDIQGDTYGYTF,TGTGCCAGCAGGGATATACAGGGGGATACCTATGGCTACACCTTC
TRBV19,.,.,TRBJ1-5,CASSRYRVGNQPQHF,TGTGCCAGTAGTAGATACAGGGTAGGCAATCAGCCCCAGCATTTT
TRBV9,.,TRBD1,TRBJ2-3,CASSPQGAMDTQYF,TGTGCCAGCAGCCCCCAGGGGGCGATGGATACGCAGTATTTT
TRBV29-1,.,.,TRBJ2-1,CSVERVGAGAGEQFF,TGCAGCGTTGAAAGGGTTGGGGCAGGGGCAGGTGAGCAGTTCTTC
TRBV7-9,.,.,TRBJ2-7,CASSLEAYEQYF,TGTGCCAGCAGCTTAGAAGCTTACGAGCAGTACTTC
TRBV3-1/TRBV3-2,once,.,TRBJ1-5,CASSQEGSSGSNQPQHF,TGTGCCAGCAGCCAAGAAGGGAGTAGCGGTAGCAATCAGCCCCAGCATTTT
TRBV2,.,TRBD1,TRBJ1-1,CASLTGGASEAFF,TGTGCCAGTCTGACAGGGGGCGCGTCGGAAGCTTTCTTT
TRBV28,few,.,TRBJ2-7,CASSLAGPSYEQYF,TGTGCCAGCAGTTTAGCGGGACCCTCCTACGAGCAGTACTTC
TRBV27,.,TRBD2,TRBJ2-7,CASSSGLAGANYEQYF,TGTGCCAGCAGTTCCGGACTAGCGGGAGCGAACTACGAGCAGTACTTC
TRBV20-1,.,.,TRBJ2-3,CSASPERQYF,TGCAGTGCTTCTCCGGAGAGACAGTATTTT
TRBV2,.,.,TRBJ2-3,CASSDLAGLTDTQYF,TGTGCCAGCAGTGATTTGGCGGGTCTCACAGATACGCAGTATTTT
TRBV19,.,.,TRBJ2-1,CASSTSGNEQFF,TGTGCCAGTAGTACGAGTGGCAATGAGCAGTTCTTC
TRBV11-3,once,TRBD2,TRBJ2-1,CASSFDVGRGRDEQFF,TGTGCCAGCAGCTTCGACGTCGGGAGGGGGAGGGATGAGCAGTTCTTC
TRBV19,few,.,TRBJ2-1,CASSIDYQGYNEQFF,TGTGCCAGTAGTATAGACTATCAGGGTTACAATGAGCAGTTCTTC